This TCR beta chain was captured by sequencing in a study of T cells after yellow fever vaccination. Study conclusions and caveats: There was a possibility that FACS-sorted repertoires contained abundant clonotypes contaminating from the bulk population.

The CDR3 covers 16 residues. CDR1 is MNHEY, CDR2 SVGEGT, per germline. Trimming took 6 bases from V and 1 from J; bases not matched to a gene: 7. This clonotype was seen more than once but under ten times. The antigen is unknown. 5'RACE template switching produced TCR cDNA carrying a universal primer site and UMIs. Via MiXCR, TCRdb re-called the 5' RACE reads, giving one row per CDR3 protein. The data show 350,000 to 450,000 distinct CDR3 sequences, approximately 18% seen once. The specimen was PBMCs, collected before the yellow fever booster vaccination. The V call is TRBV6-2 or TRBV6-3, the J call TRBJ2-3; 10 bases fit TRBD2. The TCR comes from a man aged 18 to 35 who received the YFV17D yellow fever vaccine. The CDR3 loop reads CASSTVAGGGTDTQYF. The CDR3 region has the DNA TGTGCCAGCAGCACCGTAGCGGGGGGCGGCACAGATACGCAGTATTTT.